A selection of T cell receptor beta chains follows, all from one sample in a study of Ad26.COV2.S vaccination and SARS-CoV-2 variants. Using immunoSEQ multiplex PCR, the repertoire was profiled, and TCRdb retains in-frame clones only, with some absent. The table has approximately 480,000 clones, around 85% seen once. Sequences were derived from peripheral blood, sampled in a trial of Ad26.COV2.S vaccine versus placebo. Receptors originate from a person between 18 and 65 years old who received the Ad26.COV2.S COVID-19 vaccine or a placebo. CDR3s include the opening cysteine and the closing phenylalanine or tryptophan. The D gene is left open where the match is weak. Clone size is given for some rows only: seen once, a few or many times, or a class if the clone is expanded.

j_gene | v_gene | d_gene | abundance | CDR3aa | CDR3nt
TRBJ1-2 | TRBV19 | . | . | CASWGPRGRDLSGGYTF | TGTGCCAGTTGGGGACCGAGGGGAAGGGACCTGTCGGGGGGCTACACCTTC
TRBJ1-1 | TRBV27 | . | . | CASGQPGSVITLGEAFF | TGTGCCAGCGGTCAACCCGGGAGCGTTATTACCCTGGGGGAAGCTTTCTTT
TRBJ2-7 | TRBV11-2 | . | . | CASSSPYEQYF | TGTGCCAGCAGCTCACCCTACGAGCAGTACTTC
TRBJ1-3 | TRBV18 | . | once | CASSPNLQGSGNTIYF | TGTGCCAGCTCACCGAATTTGCAGGGAAGCGGAAACACCATATATTTT
TRBJ2-2 | TRBV9 | . | once | CASSRGSANTGELFF | TGTGCCAGCAGCAGAGGCAGCGCGAACACCGGGGAGCTGTTTTTT
TRBJ2-5 | TRBV24-1 | . | . | CATSTTAGTKTQYF | TGTGCCACCAGTACCACCGCCGGGACAAAGACCCAGTACTTC
TRBJ1-2 | TRBV7-2 | TRBD1 | few | CASSPQGGIYGYTF | TGTGCCAGCAGCCCTCAGGGGGGAATCTATGGCTACACCTTC
TRBJ2-3 | TRBV27 | TRBD1 | . | CASRQGATDTQYF | TGTGCCAGCAGACAGGGGGCCACAGATACGCAGTATTTT
TRBJ2-2 | TRBV19 | . | . | CASSIGSGVANTGELFF | TGTGCCAGTAGTATTGGTAGCGGAGTGGCGAACACCGGGGAGCTGTTTTTT
TRBJ2-4 | TRBV18 | TRBD2 | . | CASSPKQREGLNLAKNIQYF | TGTGCCAGCTCACCAAAGCAGCGGGAGGGCCTGAATTTAGCCAAAAACATTCAGTACTTC
TRBJ1-6 | TRBV7-2 | . | . | CASSLVGGDNSPLHF | TGTGCCAGCAGCTTAGTAGGAGGAGATAATTCACCCCTCCACTTT
TRBJ1-4 | TRBV7-9 | . | . | CASSLAATATNEKLFF | TGTGCCAGCAGCTTAGCTGCAACTGCAACTAATGAAAAACTGTTTTTT
TRBJ2-7 | TRBV28 | TRBD1 | . | CASSPGQGPYEQYF | TGTGCCAGCAGCCCGGGACAGGGACCCTACGAGCAGTACTTC
TRBJ2-1 | TRBV5-1 | . | . | CASSLIVNEQFF | TGCGCCAGCAGCTTGATAGTCAATGAGCAGTTCTTC
TRBJ1-6 | TRBV7-2 | . | . | CASSYPGGSPLHF | TGTGCCAGCAGCTACCCTGGGGGGTCACCCCTCCACTTT
TRBJ2-1 | TRBV7-8 | TRBD1 | . | CASSLVPGQGGHEQFF | TGTGCCAGCAGCCTTGTACCGGGACAGGGGGGTCATGAGCAGTTCTTC
TRBJ2-5 | TRBV19 | TRBD1 | . | CAGGRVKGFRETQYF | TGTGCAGGGGGCAGGGTGAAGGGATTTAGGGAGACCCAGTACTTC
TRBJ2-3 | TRBV7-3 | . | once | CASSSGLTSDTQYF | TGTGCCAGCAGCTCGGGGCTGACATCAGATACGCAGTATTTT
TRBJ1-1 | TRBV29-1 | . | . | CSSRGGLNTEAFF | TGCAGCTCCCGTGGAGGGCTGAACACTGAAGCTTTCTTT
TRBJ2-7 | TRBV7-2 | TRBD2 | . | CASSLAGGTRGYEQYF | TGTGCCAGCAGCTTAGCGGGGGGGACTAGAGGGTACGAGCAGTACTTC
TRBJ2-6 | TRBV5-6 | . | . | CASSLAGSGANVLTF | TGTGCCAGCAGCTTGGCTGGCTCTGGGGCCAACGTCCTGACTTTC
TRBJ2-1 | TRBV4-1 | TRBD2 | . | CASSQDEASGTYNEQFF | TGCGCCAGCAGCCAAGATGAGGCTAGCGGTACCTACAATGAGCAGTTCTTC
TRBJ1-5 | TRBV4-1 | . | . | CASSQFYSNQPQHF | TGCGCCAGCAGCCAATTCTATAGCAATCAGCCCCAGCATTTT
TRBJ2-7 | TRBV2 | TRBD2 | . | CACVGLAFYEQYF | TGTGCCTGCGTAGGACTAGCGTTCTACGAGCAGTACTTC
TRBJ2-5 | TRBV5-6 | TRBD1 | . | CASSSLQGQGRETQYF | TGTGCCAGCAGCTCCCTCCAGGGACAGGGTAGAGAGACCCAGTACTTC
TRBJ1-1 | TRBV7-2 | . | once | CASSSQRGLLLGTEAFF | TGTGCCAGCAGCTCCCAGCGGGGGCTTCTACTAGGCACTGAAGCTTTCTTT
TRBJ2-4 | TRBV5-4 | . | . | CASTRSGAKNIQYF | TGTGCCAGCACCCGGTCCGGGGCTAAAAACATTCAGTACTTC
TRBJ1-2 | TRBV20-1 | . | . | CSASREYGYTF | TGCAGTGCTAGTAGGGAATATGGCTACACCTTC
TRBJ1-5 | TRBV15 | . | . | CATSGGRGMDQPQHF | TGTGCCACCAGCGGAGGGAGGGGGATGGATCAGCCCCAGCATTTT
TRBJ2-2 | TRBV3-1/TRBV3-2 | . | . | CASSRGSWTGELFF | TGTGCCAGCAGCCGAGGGTCGTGGACCGGGGAGCTGTTTTTT
TRBJ1-2 | TRBV28 | . | . | CASGYQGFPGYTF | TGTGCCAGCGGATACCAGGGTTTCCCTGGCTACACCTTC
TRBJ1-5 | TRBV6-5 | TRBD1 | few | CASSRWTGSNQPQHF | TGTGCCAGCAGCCGATGGACAGGGAGCAATCAGCCCCAGCATTTT
TRBJ2-1 | TRBV14 | TRBD1 | . | CASSQLGQGYNEQFF | TGTGCCAGCAGCCAACTGGGACAGGGTTACAATGAGCAGTTCTTC
TRBJ2-1 | TRBV2 | . | . | CASSEAGVGEQFF | TGTGCCAGCAGTGAAGCGGGAGTGGGGGAGCAGTTCTTC
TRBJ2-1 | TRBV5-8 | TRBD2 | few | CASSSIRTSGFYNEQFF | TGTGCCAGCAGCTCGATACGGACTAGCGGGTTCTACAATGAGCAGTTCTTC
TRBJ2-6 | TRBV5-1 | . | . | CASSRAGISTGANVLTF | TGCGCCAGCTCTCGGGCGGGGATCTCCACTGGGGCCAACGTCCTGACTTTC
TRBJ2-3 | TRBV3-1/TRBV3-2 | TRBD2 | . | CASSQVLAGAGTQYF | TGTGCCAGCAGCCAAGTACTAGCGGGAGCTGGTACGCAGTATTTT
TRBJ2-5 | TRBV30 | . | once | CAWSVLQGEAQYF | TGTGCCTGGAGTGTCCTCCAGGGGGAGGCCCAGTACTTC
TRBJ1-1 | TRBV28 | TRBD1 | . | CASSRTGREAFF | TGTGCCAGCAGTCGGACAGGCCGTGAAGCTTTCTTT
TRBJ1-3 | TRBV3-1/TRBV3-2 | . | . | CASSQAWGGWSMYF | TGTGCCAGCAGCCAAGCTTGGGGAGGTTGGAGTATGTATTTT
TRBJ2-1 | TRBV10-3 | TRBD2 | . | CAISETWVLAGNNEQFF | TGTGCCATCAGTGAGACCTGGGTACTAGCGGGAAATAATGAGCAGTTCTTC
TRBJ2-2 | TRBV19 | TRBD2 | . | CASSRAEGTTNTGELFF | TGTGCCAGTAGTAGGGCTGAGGGGACTACGAACACCGGGGAGCTGTTTTTT
TRBJ2-7 | TRBV30 | . | . | CAWSPGPIYEQYF | TGTGCCTGGAGTCCGGGACCGATCTACGAGCAGTACTTC
TRBJ2-7 | TRBV10-1 | TRBD1 | once | CASQGACSYEQYF | TGCGCCAGCCAGGGGGCGTGTTCCTACGAGCAGTACTTC
TRBJ2-3 | TRBV28 | . | . | CASSSPSDTQYF | TGTGCCAGCAGTTCTCCGTCGGATACGCAGTATTTT
TRBJ1-1 | TRBV19 | TRBD1 | once | CASSIFGPRQGRNTEAFF | TGTGCCAGTAGTATTTTCGGGCCAAGACAGGGGAGGAACACTGAAGCTTTCTTT
TRBJ1-2 | TRBV19 | . | . | CASSTQGNYGYTF | TGTGCCAGTAGTACTCAGGGGAACTATGGCTACACCTTC
TRBJ2-2 | TRBV2 | TRBD2 | . | CASSVVSGSRNTGELFF | TGTGCCAGCAGTGTTGTTAGCGGGAGCCGTAACACCGGGGAGCTGTTTTTT
TRBJ2-2 | TRBV18 | TRBD2 | . | CASSPVSGTNTGELFF | TGTGCCAGCTCACCAGTGAGCGGGACGAACACCGGGGAGCTGTTTTTT
TRBJ2-3 | TRBV5-4 | . | . | CASRQGGWGDTQYF | TGTGCCAGCAGACAGGGGGGGTGGGGAGATACGCAGTATTTT